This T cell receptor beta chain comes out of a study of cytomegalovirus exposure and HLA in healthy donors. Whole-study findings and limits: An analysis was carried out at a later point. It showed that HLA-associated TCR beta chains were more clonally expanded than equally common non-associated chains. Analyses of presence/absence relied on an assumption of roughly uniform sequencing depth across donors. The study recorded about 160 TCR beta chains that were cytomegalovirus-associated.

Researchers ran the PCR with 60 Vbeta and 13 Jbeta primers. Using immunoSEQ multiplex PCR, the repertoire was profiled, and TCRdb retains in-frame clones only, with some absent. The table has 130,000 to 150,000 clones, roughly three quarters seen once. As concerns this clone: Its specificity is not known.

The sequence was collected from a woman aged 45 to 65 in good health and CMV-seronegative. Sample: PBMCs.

CDR3 sequence reads: CASSPVINSPLHF. CDR3 in DNA: TGTGCCAGCAGCCCCGTAATCAATTCACCCCTCCACTTT. The J gene is TRBJ1-6, the V gene TRBV7-3, with D hard to call. The CDR3 spans 13 residues. Germline values: CDR1 SGHTA, CDR2 FQGTGA. Trimming cost V 5 bases and J 7 bases, with 9 bases left between them.